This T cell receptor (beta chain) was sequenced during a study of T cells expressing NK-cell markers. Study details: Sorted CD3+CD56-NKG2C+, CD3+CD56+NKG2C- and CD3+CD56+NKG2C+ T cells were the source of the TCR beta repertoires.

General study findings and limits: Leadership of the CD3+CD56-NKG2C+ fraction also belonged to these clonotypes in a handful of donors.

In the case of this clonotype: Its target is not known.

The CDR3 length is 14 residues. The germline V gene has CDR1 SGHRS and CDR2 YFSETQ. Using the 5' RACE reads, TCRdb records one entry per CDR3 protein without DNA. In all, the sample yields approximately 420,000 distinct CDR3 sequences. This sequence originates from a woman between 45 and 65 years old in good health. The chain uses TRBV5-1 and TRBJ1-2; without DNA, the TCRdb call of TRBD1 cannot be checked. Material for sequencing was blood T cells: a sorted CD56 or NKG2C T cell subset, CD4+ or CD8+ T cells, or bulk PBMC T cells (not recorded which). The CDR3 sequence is CASSYVDSTYGYTF.